The 5 T cell receptor beta chains in this list originate from one sample, sequenced in a study of T cell responses to AZD1222 COVID-19 vaccine. Assay: immunoSEQ multiplex PCR; the TCRdb copy retains only in-frame clones and omits some. This sample has more than 95,000 clones, with around 83% found just once. The starting material was peripheral blood, obtained 28 days after the second AZD1222 dose. Receptors originate from an adult who received the AZD1222 COVID-19 vaccine.

The chain carries TRBV28 and TRBJ1-5; the match to TRBD1 covers 8 bases. Trimming removed 6 bases from V and 6 bases from J; junction bases left unmatched: 7. The CDR3 runs 14 residues. Germline-derived CDR1 and CDR2 are MDHEN and SYDVKM. The CDR3 DNA reads TGTGCCAGCAGGATGACAGGGGAAAGTCAGCCCCAGCATTTT. Amino acids: CASRMTGESQPQHF.

The genes are TRBV4-1 and TRBJ1-6; TRBD1 matches 11 bases. The J segment lost 9 bases and the V segment lost 4 bases, leaving 8 bases of the junction unmatched. Germline V lookup: CDR1 MGHRA, CDR2 YSYEKL. The CDR3 has 16 amino acids. This CDR3 reads CASSPTGTGGGSPLHF. For the CDR3, the DNA is TGCGCCAGCAGCCCGACCGGGACAGGGGGGGGTTCACCCCTCCACTTT.

To note about this clone: The sample contains more than one DNA sequence encoding this CDR3. The chain is built from TRBV29-1 and TRBJ1-3, with TRBD1 identical over 10 bases. The CDR3 runs to 15 residues. From germline, CDR1 is SQVTM and CDR2 ANQGSEA. Unmatched junction bases numbered 6, after V lost 3 bases and J lost 4 bases. CDR3 nucleotide sequence: TGCAGCGTTGACGGGACAGGGGCAGGAGGAAACACCATATATTTT. Its translation: CSVDGTGAGGNTIYF.

The gene calls are TRBV4-3 and TRBJ2-1; tentatively, D is TRBD1 or TRBD2 (5 bases each). The CDR3 is 15 amino acids. V gave up 0 bases and J gave up 4 bases, with 10 bases separating them. The germline CDR1 and CDR2 sequences are LGHNA and YSLEER. The CDR3 region has the DNA TGCGCCAGCAGCCAAGATGGGACCCGATACAATGAGCAGTTCTTC. Translated, it gives CASSQDGTRYNEQFF.

This sequence joins TRBV30 and TRBJ2-4; 10 bases are shared with TRBD1. V lost 5 bases to trimming and J lost 6 bases; unmatched junction nucleotides: 4. This CDR3 region has 13 residues. Germline V gene data show CDR1 as GTSNPN and CDR2 as SVGIG (reference sequence). CDR3: CAWGGTGVNIQYF. The CDR3 coding sequence is TGTGCCTGGGGGGGGACAGGGGTAAACATTCAGTACTTC.